The 17 T cell receptor beta chains given below trace back to one sample, sequenced in a study of T cells after yellow fever vaccination. TCRdb re-derived calls from the 5' RACE reads in MiXCR, one entry per CDR3 protein. The data show approximately 120,000 distinct CDR3 sequences, with 13% to 15% seen just once and roughly 41% held by the top ten. Material: CD8+ T cells sorted from PBMCs, obtained 5 days after the yellow fever booster vaccination. All receptors derive from a man aged 18 to 29 who received the YFV17D yellow fever vaccine.

This clonotype was seen only a few times. The chain combines TRBV4-3 with TRBJ2-1; TRBD2 matches at 7 bases. CDR3 length: 15 amino acids. The J segment lost 0 bases and the V segment lost 4 bases, leaving 3 bases of the junction unmatched. The germline V gene encodes CDR1 LGHNA and CDR2 YSLEER. CDR3 sequence: CASSPGGSSYNEQFF. DNA of the CDR3: TGCGCCAGCAGCCCCGGGGGGAGCTCCTACAATGAGCAGTTCTTC.

The chain is built from TRBV4-1 and TRBJ2-1; D unresolved. Trimming removed 3 bases at V and 8 bases at J, with 11 bases between. Germline V lookup: CDR1 MGHRA, CDR2 YSYEKL. This CDR3 spans 13 amino acids. CDR3 protein: CASSQGRAYEQFF. CDR3 sequence (DNA): TGCGCCAGCAGCCAGGGTCGGGCCTATGAGCAGTTCTTC.

This clonotype was seen only a few times. V gene TRBV25-1 combines with J gene TRBJ1-3; maybe TRBD1 (5 bases). The CDR3 sequence is 16 residues long. Trimming removed 1 base from V and 8 bases from J, with 18 bases in between. CDR1 MGHDK and CDR2 SYGVNS come from the germline V gene. The CDR3 DNA is TGTGCCAGCAGTGAATCCCAGGGCCCAGTTTTTGACACCATATATTTT. Translating it yields CASSESQGPVFDTIYF.

This clonotype has more than one count but fewer than ten. The chain combines TRBV14 with TRBJ2-2, with D possibly TRBD1 on 5 matching bases. The germline V gene encodes CDR1 SGHDN and CDR2 FVKESK. The CDR3 sequence is 17 residues long. Trimming shortened V by 0 bases and J by 1 base, and 12 bases separated the two germline ends. CDR3 amino acids: CASSQDPRQMNTGELFF. The CDR3 DNA reads as TGTGCCAGCAGCCAAGATCCGAGACAGATGAACACCGGGGAGCTGTTTTTT.

The DNA for the CDR3 is TGTGCCAGCAGTGTAGCAGCGGGTCTCCTACTAGCCAAAAACATTCAGTACTTC. As protein: CASSVAAGLLLAKNIQYF. The gene calls are TRBV7-8 and TRBJ2-4; maybe TRBD2 (6 bases). V was trimmed by 6 bases and J by 0 bases, leaving 21 bases between them. This CDR3 contains 18 residues. Germline V gene sequence: CDR1 SGHVS, CDR2 FQNEAQ.

This clonotype came up many times. This chain uses TRBV14 with TRBJ2-3; a weak D match, TRBD2 (5 bases). The CDR3 loop spans 17 amino acids. V was pared by 0 bases and J by 6 bases, with 19 bases between. The V gene's germline CDR1 is SGHDN and CDR2 FVKESK. Here the CDR3 reads CASSQESRGILMDTQYF. The CDR3 region has the DNA TGTGCCAGCAGCCAAGAGAGCCGGGGTATTCTCATGGATACGCAGTATTTT.

This clonotype was seen only a few times. DNA for the CDR3: TGTGCCAGCAGTTACTCGCTCACTGAAGCTTTCTTT. Its protein is CASSYSLTEAFF. This chain joins TRBV6-6 and TRBJ1-1; no firm D call. The CDR3 loop spans 12 amino acids. Per germline, CDR1 MNHNY and CDR2 SVGAGI (reference sequence). V lost 0 bases, J lost 4 bases, and 3 bases lay in between.

This clonotype was seen repeatedly, ten times or more. The CDR3 bases are TGCGCCAGCAGCCAAAGCCCCCCGGCGTACGAGCAGTACGTC. Translation gives CASSQSPPAYEQYV. The chain has TRBV4-1 and TRBJ2-7, with unresolved D. The V end lost 2 bases, the J end lost 4 bases, and 12 bases lay between the germline ends. The CDR3 length is 14 residues. The V gene's germline CDR1 is MGHRA and CDR2 YSYEKL.

The J gene is TRBJ2-3, the V gene TRBV5-4, with a weak D call TRBD1 (7 bases). Germline CDR1 reads SGHNT; CDR2 reads YYREEE (reference sequence). The CDR3 covers 15 residues. Trimming took off 4 bases at V and 1 base at J, with 13 bases between the two ends. CDR3 protein: CASSDQGGGTDTQYF. CDR3 in DNA: TGTGCCAGCAGCGATCAGGGGGGCGGCACAGATACGCAGTATTTT. Variable domain in full (rest from reference TRBV5-4 and TRBJ2-3): ETGVTQSPTHLIKTRGQQVTLRCSSQSGHNTVSWYQQALGQGPQFIFQYYREEENGRGNFPPRFSGLQFPNYSSELNVNALELDDSALYLCASSDQGGGTDTQYFGPGTRLTVL.

The genes are TRBV4-3 and TRBJ2-7; maybe TRBD2 (6 bases). CDR3 size: 14 residues. Trimming cost V 0 bases and J 9 bases, with 15 bases left between them. CDR1 is LGHNA and CDR2 is YSLEER in the germline V gene. The CDR3 DNA reads TGCGCCAGCAGCCAAGAAGGGACTGCGGAGGGGCAGTACTTC. This gives the protein CASSQEGTAEGQYF.

The chain carries TRBV13 and TRBJ2-1, with a possible D match to TRBD2 (6 bases). V was clipped by 2 bases and J by 6 bases, with 17 bases between them. CDR1 and CDR2 (germline): PRHDT, FYEKMQ (reference sequence). CDR3 size: 16 residues. The CDR3 protein is CASSLPWGDHSNEQFF. The DNA for the CDR3 is TGTGCCAGCAGCTTACCGTGGGGGGACCACTCCAATGAGCAGTTCTTC.

The chain joins TRBV5-4 to TRBJ2-5; 8 bases map to TRBD2. V shed 7 bases, J shed 4 bases, and the junction held 6 bases outside the gene matches. The germline CDR1 and CDR2 sequences are SGHNT and YYREEE (reference sequence). The CDR3 contains 13 residues. CDR3 DNA sequence: TGTGCCAGCCGCCCGGGGGGGCTAGAGACCCAGTACTTC. Its protein product is CASRPGGLETQYF.

V is TRBV4-3 and J is TRBJ2-7; D is undetermined. The CDR3 loop spans 14 amino acids. The V gene's germline CDR1 is LGHNA and CDR2 YSLEER. V was trimmed by 1 base and J by 2 bases, leaving 9 bases between them. Here the CDR3 DNA reads TGCGCCAGCAGCCAAGCTGGGGAAACCTACGAGCAGTACGTC. This translates into CASSQAGETYEQYV.

This clonotype was seen many times. The rearrangement joins TRBV7-2 to TRBJ2-3; 7 bases agree with TRBD2. V dropped 0 bases and J dropped 13; count of bases not matched to a gene: 13. The CDR3 is made up of 15 amino acids. Germline values: CDR1 SGHTA, CDR2 FQGNSA. The CDR3 is CASSLAPLAVGEEYF. CDR3 DNA: TGTGCCAGCAGCTTAGCGCCCCTAGCGGTCGGGGAGGAGTATTTT.

In this sample, this clonotype turned up a few times. This sequence joins TRBV4-3 and TRBJ2-3; D tentatively fits TRBD1 or TRBD2 (6 bases each). The germline gives CDR1 LGHNA, CDR2 YSLEER. The V end lost 0 bases, the J end lost 3 bases, and 13 bases lay between the germline ends. The length of the CDR3 is 16 residues. As DNA, the CDR3 is TGCGCCAGCAGCCAAGAGGGGTTAGGGGGGACAGATACGCAGTATTTT. It encodes CASSQEGLGGTDTQYF.

This clonotype occurred many times. This chain uses TRBV6-2 or TRBV6-3 with TRBJ1-1, with D perhaps TRBD1 (6 bases). CDR1 and CDR2 from the germline V gene are MNHEY and SVGEGT. CDR3 length equals 15 residues. V was trimmed by 1 base and J by 3 bases, leaving 12 bases between them. The CDR3 here is CASSYWGATDTEAFF. The CDR3 nucleotides are TGTGCCAGCAGTTACTGGGGGGCTACGGACACTGAAGCTTTCTTT.

The genes are TRBV20-1 and TRBJ1-6; D is possibly TRBD1 (6 bases). The germline V and J ends were trimmed by 3 bases and 10 bases, with 16 bases remaining between them. The germline CDR1 and CDR2 sequences are DFQATT and SNEGSKA (reference sequence). The CDR3 runs to 14 residues. The CDR3 region is CSASPTGGGSPLHF. The CDR3 region has the DNA TGCAGTGCTAGTCCGACAGGCGGGGGATCACCCCTCCACTTT.